A single sample gave rise to the 14 T cell receptor beta chains below, sequenced in a study of T cell changes during pregnancy in multiple sclerosis. Method: immunoSEQ multiplex PCR; TCRdb's copy keeps in-frame clones and lacks some. The data show around 95,000 clones, with roughly 90% seen just once and about 1.8% held by the top ten. The material sequenced was peripheral blood, taken after pregnancy. These receptors were taken from a female donor with multiple sclerosis, enrolled in a pregnancy study.

The chain recombines TRBV5-6 with TRBJ1-3; TRBD1 might be the D (6 bases). The germline V and J ends were trimmed by 3 bases and 2 bases, with 15 bases remaining between them. The CDR3 extends over 16 amino acids. Germline V gene sequence: CDR1 SGHDT, CDR2 YYEEEE. This CDR3 reads CASSSNLQGPGNTIYF. The CDR3 nucleotides are TGTGCCAGCAGCTCCAATCTCCAGGGGCCTGGAAACACCATATATTTT.

This chain joins TRBV7-9 and TRBJ1-5; D is ambiguous. Germline V gene data show CDR1 as SEHNR and CDR2 as FQNEAQ (reference sequence). The CDR3 has 12 amino acids. The V end was cut by 5 bases, the J end by 6 bases, with 8 bases between. CDR3 loop: CASSAEGQPQHF. The CDR3, as DNA: TGTGCCAGCAGCGCCGAGGGTCAGCCCCAGCATTTT.

The chain uses TRBV19 and TRBJ1-3; 9 bases map to TRBD1. The germline V gene has CDR1 LNHDA and CDR2 SQIVND (reference sequence). The trim removed 6 bases at V and 0 bases at J, leaving 6 bases unmatched. The CDR3 covers 16 residues. The CDR3 sequence: CASSLTGGDSGNTIYF. For the CDR3, the DNA is TGTGCCAGTAGCCTCACAGGGGGCGACTCTGGAAACACCATATATTTT.

V usage is TRBV28 and J usage is TRBJ1-5, with D possibly being TRBD1 (6 bases). Germline V gene data show CDR1 as MDHEN and CDR2 as SYDVKM. CDR3 length: 16 amino acids. V was pared by 6 bases and J by 0 bases, with 15 bases between. The chain's CDR3 is CASSTGQKSSNQPQHF. The CDR3 region has the DNA TGTGCCAGCAGCACCGGACAGAAATCTAGCAATCAGCCCCAGCATTTT. Complete variable domain (other parts from reference TRBV28 and TRBJ1-5): DVKVTQSSRYLVKRTGEKVFLECVQDMDHENMFWYRQDPGLGLRLIYFSYDVKMKEKGDIPEGYSVSREKKERFSLILESASTNQTSMYLCASSTGQKSSNQPQHFGDGTRLSIL.

The rearrangement joins TRBV14 to TRBJ2-3; possible D gene TRBD1, 6 bases. The CDR3 length is 17 residues. Germline V gene lookup returns CDR1 SGHDN and CDR2 FVKESK. V was trimmed by 0 bases and J by 1 base, leaving 14 bases between them. The CDR3 DNA reads as TGTGCCAGCAGCCAAGATCTCCCAGGGGTGGGCACAGATACGCAGTATTTT. It specifies CASSQDLPGVGTDTQYF.

The chain combines TRBV29-1 with TRBJ1-2; a weak D match, TRBD1 (5 bases). The CDR3 sequence is 12 residues long. Germline loops: CDR1 SQVTM, CDR2 ANQGSEA. Trimming took 7 bases from V and 7 from J, leaving 16 bases between them. CDR3 sequence (DNA): TGCAGCGCGGACGGGGGAAGGTTTGGCTACACCTTC. Amino acids: CSADGGRFGYTF. The variable domain in full, with the rest retrieved from reference TRBV29-1 and TRBJ1-2, is SAVISQKPSRDICQRGTSLTIQCQVDSQVTMMFWYRQQPGQSLTLIATANQGSEATYESGFVIDKFPISRPNLTFSTLTVSNMSPEDSSIYLCSADGGRFGYTFGSGTRLTVV.

J is TRBJ1-1 and V is TRBV5-1; TRBD1 might be the D (6 bases). The CDR3 spans 14 residues. CDR1 and CDR2 (germline): SGHRS, YFSETQ. Trimming removed 0 bases at V and 0 bases at J, with 6 bases between. DNA for the CDR3: TGCGCCAGCAGCTTGGGGGACATGAACACTGAAGCTTTCTTT. Encoded protein: CASSLGDMNTEAFF.

This chain links TRBV7-6 with TRBJ2-7; 11 nucleotides align to TRBD2. This CDR3 contains 17 residues. From germline, CDR1 is SGHVS and CDR2 FNYEAQ. V trimming: 5 bases; J trimming: 4 bases; junction bases outside the gene matches: 13. In DNA, the CDR3 is TGTGCCAGCAGCCCCCGGGCTAGCGGGAGGAGTATTTACGAGCAGTACTTC. Translating it yields CASSPRASGRSIYEQYF. Complete variable domain (other parts from reference TRBV7-6 and TRBJ2-7): GAGVSQSPRYKVTKRGQDVALRCDPISGHVSLYWYRQALGQGPEFLTYFNYEAQQDKSGLPNDRFSAERPEGSISTLTIQRTEQRDSAMYRCASSPRASGRSIYEQYFGPGTRLTVT.

The rearrangement joins TRBV2 to TRBJ2-2; 10 nucleotides agree with TRBD2. The CDR3 length is 18 residues. Germline lookup yields CDR1 SNHLY and CDR2 FYNNEI. V trimming: 1 base; J trimming: 4 bases; junction bases outside the gene matches: 9. In DNA, the CDR3 is TGTGCCAGCAGTGAAGGTTCAAAGCGGGAGGGAGGCACCGGGGAGCTGTTTTTT. Protein product: CASSEGSKREGGTGELFF.

This chain connects TRBV7-2 to TRBJ2-3; weak D call: TRBD1 (7 bases). The V gene lost 1 base and the J gene lost 6 bases, with 20 bases spanning the gap. Germline CDR1 reads SGHTA; CDR2 reads FQGNSA. The CDR3 loop spans 17 amino acids. The CDR3, as DNA: TGTGCCAGCAGCTTAGAAACGGACAGGACGGGGGATGATACGCAGTATTTT. Translating it yields CASSLETDRTGDDTQYF.

Of note for this clone: Other DNA sequences in this specimen translate into the identical CDR3. V and J are TRBV28 and TRBJ1-1; TRBD1 matches at 8 bases. V shed 6 bases and J 1 base; nucleotides not matched to a gene: 4. The CDR3 runs to 14 residues. Germline assignment: CDR1 MDHEN and CDR2 SYDVKM. In nucleotides, the CDR3 is TGTGCCAGCAGCTCAACAGGGGGGAACACTGAAGCTTTCTTT. Translation: CASSSTGGNTEAFF.

This CDR3 is CAWSVRGDNEQFF. The CDR3 DNA sequence: TGTGCCTGGAGTGTACGTGGAGACAATGAGCAGTTCTTC. This chain joins TRBV30 and TRBJ2-1; D is undetermined. Germline V lookup: CDR1 GTSNPN, CDR2 SVGIG (reference sequence). Trimming removed 0 bases at V and 5 bases at J, with 8 bases between. CDR3 length: 13 amino acids.

The chain recombines TRBV4-1 with TRBJ2-7, with D possibly being TRBD1 (7 bases). Germline values: CDR1 MGHRA, CDR2 YSYEKL. Between the trimmed V and J ends, which lost 7 bases and 1 base, there was a span of 17 bases. CDR3 length equals 15 residues. CDR3 DNA sequence: TGCGCCAGCATGATGACCCAGGGGGGTTCCTACGAGCAGTACTTC. It specifies CASMMTQGGSYEQYF.

This clone appeared a single time. V is TRBV28 and J is TRBJ1-6, with TRBD1 identical over 9 bases. This CDR3 spans 18 amino acids. In germline, CDR1 is MDHEN, CDR2 SYDVKM. The ends lost 1 base at V and 10 bases at J; junction bases unmatched: 14. CDR3 loop: CASSLLSTGGAGESPLHF. Written as DNA, the CDR3 is TGTGCCAGCAGTTTATTAAGTACAGGGGGCGCGGGAGAATCACCCCTCCACTTT.